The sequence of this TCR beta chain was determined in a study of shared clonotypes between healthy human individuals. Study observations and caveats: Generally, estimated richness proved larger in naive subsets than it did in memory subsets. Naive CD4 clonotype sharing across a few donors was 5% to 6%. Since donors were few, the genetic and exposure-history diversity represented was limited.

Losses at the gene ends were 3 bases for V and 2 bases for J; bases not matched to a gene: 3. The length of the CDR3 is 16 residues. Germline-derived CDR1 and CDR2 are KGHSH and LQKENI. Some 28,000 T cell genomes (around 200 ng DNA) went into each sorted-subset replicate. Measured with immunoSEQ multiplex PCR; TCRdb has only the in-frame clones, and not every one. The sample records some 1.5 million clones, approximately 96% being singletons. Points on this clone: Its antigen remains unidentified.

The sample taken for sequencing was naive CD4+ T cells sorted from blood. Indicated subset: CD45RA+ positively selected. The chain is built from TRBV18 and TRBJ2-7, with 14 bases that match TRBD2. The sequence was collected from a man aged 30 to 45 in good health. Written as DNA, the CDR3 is TGTGCCAGCTCACCGGGACTAGCGGGGGCTGCCTACGAGCAGTACTTC. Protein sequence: CASSPGLAGAAYEQYF. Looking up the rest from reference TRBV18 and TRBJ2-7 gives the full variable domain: NAGVMQNPRHLVRRRGQEARLRCSPMKGHSHVYWYRQLPEEGLKFMVYLQKENIIDESGMPKERFSAEFPKEGPSILRIQQVVRGDSAAYFCASSPGLAGAAYEQYFGPGTRLTVT.